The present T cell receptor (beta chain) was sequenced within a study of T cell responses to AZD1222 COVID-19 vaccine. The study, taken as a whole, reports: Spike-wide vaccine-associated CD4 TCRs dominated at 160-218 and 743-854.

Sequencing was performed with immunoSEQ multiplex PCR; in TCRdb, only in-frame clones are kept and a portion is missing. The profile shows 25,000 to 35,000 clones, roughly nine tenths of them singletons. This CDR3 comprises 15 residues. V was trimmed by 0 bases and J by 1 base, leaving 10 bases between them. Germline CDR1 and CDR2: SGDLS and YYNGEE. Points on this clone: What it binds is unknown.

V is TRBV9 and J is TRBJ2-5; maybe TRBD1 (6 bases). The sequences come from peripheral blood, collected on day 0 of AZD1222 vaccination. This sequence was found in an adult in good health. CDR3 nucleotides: TGTGCCAGCAGCGTAGTTGTGGGGGCCCAAGAGACCCAGTACTTC. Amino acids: CASSVVVGAQETQYF.